Following are 27 T cell receptor beta chains from one sample sequenced in a study of CD8 T cells in Susac syndrome. The authors reverse transcribed roughly 0.5 to 1 ug RNA with random hexamers. TCRdb passed the immunoSEQ multiplex PCR reads through MiXCR, listing each CDR3 protein once. The data contain under 90,000 distinct CDR3 sequences, roughly 94% of them seen just once; the ten biggest clones take up 0.45% to 0.5%. Sequenced: CD8+ T cells from PBMCs. These receptors originate from a human donor with Susac syndrome.

The chain has TRBV5-1 and TRBJ2-1; 8 bases fit TRBD2. The CDR3 spans 14 residues. The germline V gene encodes CDR1 SGHRS and CDR2 YFSETQ. The trim removed 1 base at V and 7 bases at J, leaving 4 bases unmatched. For the CDR3, the DNA is TGCGCCAGCAGCTTGACGCGGGGGGTTAATGAGCAGTTCTTC. Translation gives CASSLTRGVNEQFF.

The rearrangement uses TRBV20-1 and TRBJ2-2; no definite D call. Germline V gene lookup returns CDR1 DFQATT and CDR2 SNEGSKA (reference sequence). Trimming removed 5 bases from V and 5 bases from J, with 6 bases in between. The CDR3 consists of 11 residues. The CDR3, as DNA: TGCAGTGCTTTCCGGACCGGGGAGCTGTTTTTT. Protein sequence: CSAFRTGELFF.

The chain carries TRBV9 and TRBJ2-7; D is undetermined. CDR3 length equals 14 residues. Trimming took 0 bases from V and 3 from J, leaving 10 bases between them. CDR1 and CDR2 from the germline V gene are SGDLS and YYNGEE. The CDR3 here is CASSVAWGDYEQYF. The DNA for the CDR3 is TGTGCCAGCAGCGTAGCATGGGGTGACTACGAGCAGTACTTC.

This clonotype was found a few times. V and J are TRBV7-2 and TRBJ1-2; 7 bases line up with TRBD1. The length of the CDR3 is 14 residues. Trimming cost V 4 bases and J 4 bases; bases outside gene matches: 6. Germline loops: CDR1 SGHTA, CDR2 FQGNSA. The CDR3, as DNA: TGTGCCAGCAGCTCGGGACAGTTTCCCTATGGCTACACCTTC. It is translated as CASSSGQFPYGYTF.

This clonotype was seen once. The chain is built from TRBV5-4 and TRBJ2-7; D is possibly TRBD1 or TRBD2 (5 bases each). There are 14 residues in the CDR3. V shed 4 bases and J shed 1 base, with 12 bases lying between them. Germline V gene sequence: CDR1 SGHNT, CDR2 YYREEE (reference sequence). As DNA, the CDR3 is TGTGCCAGCAGCGCCCGGGACGGATCCTACGAGCAGTACTTC. Translation: CASSARDGSYEQYF.

The V call is TRBV20-1, the J call TRBJ2-5; D ambiguous. The CDR3 covers 14 residues. The V gene lost 5 bases and the J gene lost 0 bases, with 13 bases spanning the gap. Per germline, CDR1 DFQATT and CDR2 SNEGSKA (reference sequence). CDR3 region: CSAPPGRNQETQYF. The CDR3 bases are TGCAGTGCTCCTCCTGGGCGGAACCAAGAGACCCAGTACTTC.

This clonotype appeared once. The rearrangement joins TRBV5-1 to TRBJ2-7, with TRBD1 identical over 12 bases. Germline loops: CDR1 SGHRS, CDR2 YFSETQ. V lost 4 bases to trimming and J lost 5 bases; unmatched junction nucleotides: 10. The length of the CDR3 is 16 residues. CDR3: CASSRGTGGLKDEQYF. CDR3 in DNA: TGCGCCAGCAGCAGAGGGACAGGGGGCTTGAAAGACGAGCAGTACTTC.

The chain joins TRBV7-9 to TRBJ2-7; a possible D gene is TRBD1 (6 bases). V gave up 3 bases and J gave up 3 bases, with 15 bases separating them. This CDR3 has 15 residues. CDR1 is SEHNR, CDR2 FQNEAQ, per germline (reference sequence). The CDR3 DNA sequence: TGTGCCAGCAGCTTCCCGACAGGTCCAGACTACGAGCAGTACTTC. Protein sequence: CASSFPTGPDYEQYF.

The chain has TRBV4-3 and TRBJ1-5; D possibly corresponds to TRBD1 (5 bases). This CDR3 comprises 16 residues. CDR1 and CDR2 (germline): LGHNA, YSLEER. The V gene lost 4 bases and the J gene lost 1 base, with 14 bases spanning the gap. CDR3 in amino acids: CASSLHRDGSNQPQHF. The CDR3, as DNA: TGCGCCAGCAGCCTACACCGGGACGGAAGCAATCAGCCCCAGCATTTT.

This clonotype appeared a single time. This chain uses TRBV20-1 with TRBJ2-7, with 7 bases lining up with TRBD2. The J segment lost 0 bases and the V segment lost 4 bases, leaving 3 bases of the junction unmatched. The CDR3 consists of 13 residues. Germline V gene data show CDR1 as DFQATT and CDR2 as SNEGSKA (reference sequence). CDR3 sequence (DNA): TGCAGTGCTAAGGGGACTAACTCCTACGAGCAGTACTTC. This gives the protein CSAKGTNSYEQYF.

V and J are TRBV18 and TRBJ2-7; D is possibly TRBD2 (5 bases). This CDR3 has 13 amino acids. Trimming stripped 2 bases from V and 0 bases from J, with 5 bases between. The germline V gene encodes CDR1 KGHSH and CDR2 LQKENI. The CDR3 DNA is TGTGCCAGCTCACCAGGGAGCTCCTACGAGCAGTACTTC. As protein: CASSPGSSYEQYF. The variable domain in full, completed from reference TRBV18 and TRBJ2-7, reads NAGVMQNPRHLVRRRGQEARLRCSPMKGHSHVYWYRQLPEEGLKFMVYLQKENIIDESGMPKERFSAEFPKEGPSILRIQQVVRGDSAAYFCASSPGSSYEQYFGPGTRLTVT.

The CDR3 is CASSPLAGSGANVLTF. The CDR3 coding sequence is TGTGCCAGCAGTCCCCTGGCTGGGTCTGGGGCCAACGTCCTGACTTTC. This chain joins TRBV28 and TRBJ2-6; D not resolved. V was trimmed by 5 bases and J by 1 base, leaving 12 bases between them. The CDR3 loop spans 16 amino acids. Germline loops: CDR1 MDHEN, CDR2 SYDVKM.

This clonotype was recorded once. The chain combines TRBV20-1 with TRBJ1-2; D not resolved. Germline assignment: CDR1 DFQATT and CDR2 SNEGSKA (reference sequence). The CDR3 runs to 13 residues. The V end lost 3 bases, the J end lost 0 bases, and 8 bases lay between the germline ends. The CDR3: CSASGGSNYGYTF. Here the CDR3 DNA reads TGCAGTGCTAGTGGAGGGTCTAACTATGGCTACACCTTC.

This clonotype has a single count. The J gene is TRBJ2-1, the V gene TRBV20-1, with D unclear. The ends were cut back, 0 bases at V and 6 bases at J, with 12 bases in the middle. CDR1 is DFQATT and CDR2 is SNEGSKA in the germline V gene (reference sequence). This CDR3 spans 14 amino acids. The CDR3 here is CSARDYRMSNEQFF. CDR3 sequence (DNA): TGCAGTGCTAGAGATTACCGCATGAGCAATGAGCAGTTCTTC.

V is TRBV5-1 and J is TRBJ2-1, with D unresolved. The V gene's germline CDR1 is SGHRS and CDR2 YFSETQ. Trimming pared 5 bases from V and 7 bases from J, leaving 16 bases between. This CDR3 has 14 amino acids. The CDR3 here is CASSAPAAPNEQFF. The CDR3 nucleotides read TGCGCCAGCAGTGCGCCCGCCGCACCGAATGAGCAGTTCTTC.

The chain employs TRBV20-1 and TRBJ2-7; 9 bases fit TRBD2. V shed 5 bases, J shed 0 bases, and the junction held 2 bases outside the gene matches. In germline, CDR1 is DFQATT, CDR2 SNEGSKA (reference sequence). The CDR3 has 13 residues. CDR3 DNA: TGCAGTGCTCTTAGCGGGAGCTCCTACGAGCAGTACTTC. Translating gives CSALSGSSYEQYF.

This clonotype was found once. This chain's CDR3 is CASSTWTGLEQFF. CDR3 in DNA: TGTGCCAGTAGTACCTGGACAGGGCTTGAGCAGTTCTTC. The chain couples TRBV19 to TRBJ2-1, with 8 bases matching TRBD1. In germline, CDR1 is LNHDA, CDR2 SQIVND (reference sequence). This CDR3 region has 13 residues. The junction had 5 bases not matched to a gene; V was cut back by 4 bases and J by 9 bases.

CDR3 DNA sequence: TGTGCCAGCAGTTCCCTCGGGGGGAGCCAAGAGACCCAGTACTTC. Its translation is CASSSLGGSQETQYF. The V and J genes are TRBV27 and TRBJ2-5; 7 nucleotides align to TRBD2. Germline assignment: CDR1 MNHEY and CDR2 SMNVEV (reference sequence). The CDR3 spans 15 residues. Trimming removed 4 bases from V and 1 base from J; junction bases left unmatched: 6.

The V gene is TRBV6-2 or TRBV6-3, the J gene TRBJ2-6; D is unclear. This CDR3 has 14 residues. Trimming took off 4 bases at V and 0 bases at J, with 4 bases between the two ends. Per germline, CDR1 MNHEY and CDR2 SVGEGT. CDR3 DNA sequence: TGTGCCAGCAGTTTGATCTCTGGGGCCAACGTCCTGACTTTC. Protein product: CASSLISGANVLTF.

Only one count was recorded for this clonotype. V gene TRBV28 combines with J gene TRBJ2-7; D possibly corresponds to TRBD2 (5 bases). The V gene's germline CDR1 is MDHEN and CDR2 SYDVKM. There are 16 residues in the CDR3. V lost 5 bases to trimming and J lost 0 bases, with 17 bases between them. The CDR3 region has the DNA TGTGCCAGCAGTCTTCCCGGGGTTGGAGGCTCCTACGAGCAGTACTTC. This sequence encodes CASSLPGVGGSYEQYF. The full variable domain, in which reference TRBV28 and TRBJ2-7 provide the parts outside the CDR3, is DVKVTQSSRYLVKRTGEKVFLECVQDMDHENMFWYRQDPGLGLRLIYFSYDVKMKEKGDIPEGYSVSREKKERFSLILESASTNQTSMYLCASSLPGVGGSYEQYFGPGTRLTVT.

This clonotype was observed a single time. This chain connects TRBV13 to TRBJ2-7; 7 positions agree with TRBD2. The CDR3 loop spans 14 amino acids. Germline loops: CDR1 PRHDT, CDR2 FYEKMQ (reference sequence). V shed 4 bases and J 5 bases; nucleotides not matched to a gene: 8. CDR3 loop: CASSSSGRPNEQYF. The CDR3 DNA sequence: TGTGCCAGCAGCTCGTCCGGGAGGCCCAACGAGCAGTACTTC.

This chain links TRBV5-4 with TRBJ2-6, with D perhaps matching TRBD1 or TRBD2 (5 bases each). V lost 2 bases and J lost 8, with 11 bases in between. Germline loops: CDR1 SGHNT, CDR2 YYREEE (reference sequence). CDR3 size: 14 residues. The CDR3 is CASSFGSGPNVLTF. In DNA form, the CDR3 reads TGTGCCAGCAGCTTTGGATCGGGGCCCAACGTCCTGACTTTC.

The chain combines TRBV6-2 or TRBV6-3 with TRBJ2-1; 7 positions match TRBD2. This CDR3 is built from 12 residues. With V trimmed by 8 bases and J by 5 bases, 3 bases remained unmatched. The germline V gene encodes CDR1 MNHEY and CDR2 SVGEGT. This chain's CDR3 is CASWGGHNEQFF. The CDR3 coding sequence is TGTGCCAGCTGGGGAGGGCACAATGAGCAGTTCTTC.

CDR3 sequence (DNA): TGTGCCAGCAGTTACTCAGACGAGCAGTACTTC. Its translation: CASSYSDEQYF. The rearrangement joins TRBV6-6 to TRBJ2-7; D call uncertain. The CDR3 covers 11 residues. Germline CDR1 reads MNHNY; CDR2 reads SVGAGI (reference sequence). V lost 0 bases, J lost 5 bases, and 2 bases lay in between.

This sequence joins TRBV5-4 and TRBJ2-5, with D possibly matching TRBD2 (5 bases). V lost 0 bases, J lost 1 base, and 7 bases lay in between. The CDR3 loop spans 14 amino acids. Germline V gene sequence: CDR1 SGHNT, CDR2 YYREEE (reference sequence). CDR3 region: CASSLAGVQETQYF. The CDR3 region has the DNA TGTGCCAGCAGCTTGGCCGGGGTCCAAGAGACCCAGTACTTC.

The chain has TRBV2 and TRBJ1-1, with unresolved D. Trimming took 0 bases from V and 11 from J, leaving 13 bases between them. Looked up from germline, CDR1 is SNHLY and CDR2 is FYNNEI. The CDR3 has 13 residues. The CDR3 nucleotides are TGTGCCAGCAGTGAAGCTTTGGGGTACAAGGCTTTCTTT. As protein: CASSEALGYKAFF.

This chain connects TRBV6-5 to TRBJ2-1; a weak D match, TRBD2 (6 bases). The germline V gene has CDR1 MNHEY and CDR2 SVGAGI. The CDR3 covers 11 residues. V lost 8 bases to trimming and J lost 10 bases, with 12 bases between them. The CDR3 here is CASRRGGEQFF. DNA of the CDR3: TGTGCCAGCCGGAGGGGTGGGGAGCAGTTCTTC.